Listed below are T cell receptor beta chains from one sample, sequenced in a study of T-cell reconstitution after alpha-beta-depleted transplantation in children. A single record per CDR3 protein comes from TCRdb applying MiXCR to the PCR reads. The data show about 980,000 distinct CDR3 sequences, with around 30% seen just once and under 30% held by the top ten. The sequencing used PBMCs, mostly from graft donor cells, collected 360 days after TCRalphabeta/CD19-depleted stem cell transplant. The receptors were sampled from a boy younger than two who had a stem cell transplant for SCID, so the T cells may come from the graft donor. Both conserved end residues are part of each CDR3. Each record gives: CDR3 DNA, CDR3 protein, J gene, clone size, V gene, D gene, CDR3 length. D genes are given only for firm matches. The size field is filled for only some rows; it gives once, few, many or a size class.

CDR3nt: TGTGCCAGCAGCTTAGAGCAGGGGAAGGAGGAAAAACTGTTTTTT
CDR3aa: CASSLEQGKEEKLFF
j_gene: TRBJ1-4
abundance: many
v_gene: TRBV7-9
d_gene: NA
len: 15

CDR3nt: TGCAGTGCTAGCGGGGGGATCTACAATGAGCAGTTCTTC
CDR3aa: CSASGGIYNEQFF
j_gene: TRBJ2-1
abundance: few
v_gene: TRBV20-1
d_gene: TRBD2
len: 13

CDR3nt: TGTGCCAGCAGTTTTTTCGGCAGGGGGACTGGGGGTGATACGCAGTATTTT
CDR3aa: CASSFFGRGTGGDTQYF
j_gene: TRBJ2-3
abundance: NA
v_gene: TRBV12-3/TRBV12-4
d_gene: NA
len: 17

CDR3nt: TGTGCCAGCAGCTTCGGGACTATGAGCTCCTACAATGAGCAGTTCTTC
CDR3aa: CASSFGTMSSYNEQFF
j_gene: TRBJ2-1
abundance: NA
v_gene: TRBV11-2
d_gene: TRBD2
len: 16

CDR3nt: TGTGCCACCAGCAGAGGGACAGAGTATTCACCCCTCCACTTT
CDR3aa: CATSRGTEYSPLHF
j_gene: TRBJ1-6
abundance: few
v_gene: TRBV15
d_gene: NA
len: 14

CDR3nt: TGTGCCAGCAGTTACTCGAGTTCCCCCTACGAGCAGTACTTC
CDR3aa: CASSYSSSPYEQYF
j_gene: TRBJ2-7
abundance: once
v_gene: TRBV6-5
d_gene: NA
len: 14

CDR3nt: TGTGCCAGCAGCCCATCCCTCGCGAGCGGGGGACACACCAGCACAGATACGCAGTATTTT
CDR3aa: CASSPSLASGGHTSTDTQYF
j_gene: TRBJ2-3
abundance: NA
v_gene: TRBV9
d_gene: TRBD2
len: 20

CDR3nt: TGCGCCAGCAGCGCGATTACAGGGACTGAAGCTTTCTTT
CDR3aa: CASSAITGTEAFF
j_gene: TRBJ1-1
abundance: NA
v_gene: TRBV5-1
d_gene: NA
len: 13

CDR3nt: TGCGCCAGCAGCTTGGTGGGGGGAGCTGGGGCCAACGTCCTGACTTTC
CDR3aa: CASSLVGGAGANVLTF
j_gene: TRBJ2-6
abundance: few
v_gene: TRBV5-1
d_gene: NA
len: 16

CDR3nt: TGTGCCAGCAGTAAAGGTACGACAGGTTATTACGAGCAGTACTTC
CDR3aa: CASSKGTTGYYEQYF
j_gene: TRBJ2-7
abundance: NA
v_gene: TRBV2
d_gene: NA
len: 15

CDR3nt: TGCGCCAGCAGCGTCCAGGGGGCAACTTACGAGCAGTACTTC
CDR3aa: CASSVQGATYEQYF
j_gene: TRBJ2-7
abundance: few
v_gene: TRBV5-1
d_gene: TRBD1
len: 14

CDR3nt: TGTGCCAGCAGCCCAAGGGGACTATGGGGGGGTATGGGCGGGGAGCTGTTTTTT
CDR3aa: CASSPRGLWGGMGGELFF
j_gene: TRBJ2-2
abundance: NA
v_gene: TRBV11-2
d_gene: TRBD2
len: 18

CDR3nt: TGCAGCGTTGGTCGGACTGGGGCTAGCACAGATACGCAGTATTTT
CDR3aa: CSVGRTGASTDTQYF
j_gene: TRBJ2-3
abundance: few
v_gene: TRBV29-1
d_gene: NA
len: 15

CDR3nt: TGTGCCAGCAGCTTAGATTCGGTTTGGACAGGCCAAGAGACCCAGTACTTC
CDR3aa: CASSLDSVWTGQETQYF
j_gene: TRBJ2-5
abundance: few
v_gene: TRBV11-2
d_gene: TRBD1
len: 17

CDR3nt: TGTGCCATCAGTGAGGAGGAGCGGGGGTACACAGATACGCAGTATTTT
CDR3aa: CAISEEERGYTDTQYF
j_gene: TRBJ2-3
abundance: few
v_gene: TRBV10-3
d_gene: TRBD2
len: 16

CDR3nt: TGCGCCAGCAGCCCCTTCGGCAGGGGAGGTATCTACGAGCAGTACTTC
CDR3aa: CASSPFGRGGIYEQYF
j_gene: TRBJ2-7
abundance: few
v_gene: TRBV4-1
d_gene: NA
len: 16

CDR3nt: TGCGCCAGCAGCCAAGATATGTCCTTGAGAAGAACAGGGCGGGTTTCACCCCTCCACTTT
CDR3aa: CASSQDMSLRRTGRVSPLHF
j_gene: TRBJ1-6
abundance: few
v_gene: TRBV4-3
d_gene: NA
len: 20

CDR3nt: TGCGCCAGCAGCCCCGTGAAGGACAGAGACTACAATGAGCAGTTCTTC
CDR3aa: CASSPVKDRDYNEQFF
j_gene: TRBJ2-1
abundance: NA
v_gene: TRBV5-1
d_gene: NA
len: 16

CDR3nt: TGCAGTGCTAGAGATAATTTGGCAGTAATTACAGATACGCAGTATTTT
CDR3aa: CSARDNLAVITDTQYF
j_gene: TRBJ2-3
abundance: few
v_gene: TRBV20-1
d_gene: NA
len: 16

CDR3nt: TGTGCCATCAGTGGGGACAGGTTCGACCGTATTGGCTACACCTTC
CDR3aa: CAISGDRFDRIGYTF
j_gene: TRBJ1-2
abundance: few
v_gene: TRBV10-3
d_gene: TRBD1
len: 15

CDR3nt: TGCAGCGCAGGTCGGAATCGTGAAAAACTGTTTTTT
CDR3aa: CSAGRNREKLFF
j_gene: TRBJ1-4
abundance: NA
v_gene: TRBV29-1
d_gene: NA
len: 12

CDR3nt: TGCGCCAGCAGCTCAACCGGGACTCAAACCCCCTCCGAGCAGTACTTC
CDR3aa: CASSSTGTQTPSEQYF
j_gene: TRBJ2-7
abundance: NA
v_gene: TRBV5-1
d_gene: NA
len: 16

CDR3nt: TGTGCCAGCAGCTTAAGAAGGTTGGGACTAGCTCCAGAGACCCAGTACTTC
CDR3aa: CASSLRRLGLAPETQYF
j_gene: TRBJ2-5
abundance: few
v_gene: TRBV13
d_gene: TRBD2
len: 17

CDR3nt: TGCCGGGGAAGCATCAATCAGCCCCAGCATTTT
CDR3aa: CRGSINQPQHF
j_gene: TRBJ1-5
abundance: few
v_gene: TRBV29-1
d_gene: NA
len: 11

CDR3nt: TGTGCCAGCAGTTTCCCCCGCGGGGGGGCTAGCTCTGGAAACACCATATATTTT
CDR3aa: CASSFPRGGASSGNTIYF
j_gene: TRBJ1-3
abundance: NA
v_gene: TRBV28
d_gene: NA
len: 18

CDR3nt: TGCGCCAGCAGCTTGGACGGGACCTTAGCCGGGGAGCTGTTTTTT
CDR3aa: CASSLDGTLAGELFF
j_gene: TRBJ2-2
abundance: NA
v_gene: TRBV5-1
d_gene: NA
len: 15